Listed here are 30 T cell receptor beta chains from one sample, sequenced in a study of early T cells in non-severe SARS-CoV-2 infection. Each CDR3 protein gets one entry after TCRdb re-called the 5' RACE reads with MiXCR. This sample has roughly 110,000 distinct CDR3 sequences; around 10% occur once, and the top ten carry about 7.6%. Input material: whole blood. These receptors all come from an adult who was a healthcare worker with PCR-confirmed SARS-CoV-2 infection or an uninfected control (not recorded which).

The chain uses TRBV5-1 and TRBJ2-1; 7 bases line up with TRBD2. Germline trimming cut 6 bases from V and 6 bases from J; bases unmatched to any gene: 6. The CDR3 covers 13 residues. The germline V gene encodes CDR1 SGHRS and CDR2 YFSETQ. Here the CDR3 reads CASNTGGSNEQFF. The DNA of the CDR3 is TGCGCCAGCAATACGGGGGGAAGCAATGAGCAGTTCTTC.

This clonotype was counted ten times or more. The chain couples TRBV19 to TRBJ1-4; the D is unclear. The CDR3 covers 14 residues. Trimming cost V 6 bases and J 5 bases, with 13 bases left between them. Germline CDR1 is LNHDA and CDR2 is SQIVND (reference sequence). The CDR3 DNA reads TGTGCCAGTAGAAAAGGACGGATAAATGAAAAACTGTTTTTT. This codes for CASRKGRINEKLFF.

The rearrangement joins TRBV6-1 to TRBJ2-3; no definite D call. The CDR3 sequence is 13 residues long. Germline assignment: CDR1 MNHNS and CDR2 SASEGT. V lost 7 bases and J lost 3, with 11 bases in between. The CDR3 reads CASNDRETDTQYF. In DNA, the CDR3 is TGTGCCAGCAACGATCGAGAAACAGATACGCAGTATTTT.

In this sample, this clonotype turned up a few times. The V gene is TRBV28, the J gene TRBJ1-2; unclear D gene. V was pared by 10 bases and J by 3 bases, with 15 bases between. The germline V gene has CDR1 MDHEN and CDR2 SYDVKM. The CDR3 is 13 residues long. Written as DNA, the CDR3 is TGTGCCATCTCGACCGGCAGAGACTATGGCTACACCTTC. It is translated as CAISTGRDYGYTF.

The sample holds a few counts of this clonotype. The chain combines TRBV7-2 with TRBJ2-1; 13 nucleotides align to TRBD2. The CDR3 loop spans 16 amino acids. Unmatched junction bases numbered 3, after V lost 1 base and J lost 6 bases. Germline V gives CDR1 SGHTA, CDR2 FQGNSA. As DNA, the CDR3 is TGTGCCAGCAGCTTAGTGACTAGCGGGAGGAGCAATGAGCAGTTCTTC. It encodes CASSLVTSGRSNEQFF.

This clonotype was observed many times. The chain combines TRBV7-8 with TRBJ2-5; 10 bases are shared with TRBD2. The CDR3 is 16 amino acids. Per germline, CDR1 SGHVS and CDR2 FQNEAQ. The trim removed 5 bases at V and 6 bases at J, leaving 12 bases unmatched. The CDR3 sequence: CASSLNLAGVLKTQYF. CDR3 nucleotide sequence: TGTGCCAGCAGCCTCAACCTAGCGGGAGTCCTGAAGACCCAGTACTTC.

This clonotype showed up just once. This chain uses TRBV6-1 with TRBJ2-3; TRBD2 might be the D (5 bases). V shed 6 bases and J shed 8 bases, with 15 bases lying between them. Looked up from germline, CDR1 is MNHNS and CDR2 is SASEGT. This CDR3 spans 13 amino acids. The CDR3 sequence is CASRELREFTQYF. Written as DNA, the CDR3 is TGTGCCAGCAGAGAACTTAGGGAGTTTACGCAGTATTTT.

The genes are TRBV28 and TRBJ1-1, with no clear D. Germline V CDR1 and CDR2: MDHEN, SYDVKM. V shed 5 bases and J shed 1 base, with 11 bases lying between them. This CDR3 contains 14 residues. The CDR3 protein is CASSHQISNTEAFF. In DNA, the CDR3 is TGTGCCAGCAGTCACCAGATATCGAACACTGAAGCTTTCTTT.

The chain carries TRBV5-4 and TRBJ2-2; 7 nucleotides agree with TRBD2. V shed 2 bases, J shed 3 bases, and the junction held 7 bases outside the gene matches. The V gene's germline CDR1 is SGHNT and CDR2 YYREEE (reference sequence). The CDR3 runs 16 residues. CDR3 sequence reads: CASSFTGRGDTGELFF. The CDR3 nucleotides are TGTGCCAGCAGCTTCACAGGACGGGGGGACACCGGGGAGCTGTTTTTT. Based on the CDR3 plus reference TRBV5-4 and TRBJ2-2, the full variable domain is ETGVTQSPTHLIKTRGQQVTLRCSSQSGHNTVSWYQQALGQGPQFIFQYYREEENGRGNFPPRFSGLQFPNYSSELNVNALELDDSALYLCASSFTGRGDTGELFFGEGSRLTVL.

This clonotype was found many times. The chain links TRBV7-9 to TRBJ2-5, with D perhaps matching TRBD1 (5 bases). With 3 bases removed from V and 4 bases from J, the gap between germline ends came to 18 bases. The CDR3 has 16 residues. Germline CDR1 SEHNR, CDR2 FQNEAQ (reference sequence). The CDR3 bases are TGTGCCAGCAGCTTTTATGGGGCTTCGGTACCAGAGACCCAGTACTTC. It codes for CASSFYGASVPETQYF. The full variable domain, completed using reference TRBV7-9 and TRBJ2-5, is DTGVSQNPRHKITKRGQNVTFRCDPISEHNRLYWYRQTLGQGPEFLTYFQNEAQLEKSRLLSDRFSAERPKGSFSTLEIQRTEQGDSAMYLCASSFYGASVPETQYFGPGTRLLVL.

This clonotype was detected ten times or more. The chain links TRBV7-3 to TRBJ2-1; unclear D gene. Trimming left V 5 bases short and J 8 bases short, with 16 bases between. CDR1 and CDR2 (germline): SGHTA, FQGTGA. This CDR3 is built from 14 residues. The CDR3 DNA reads as TGTGCCAGCAGCCCCCACAAAGGGCTCGATGAGCAGTTCTTC. As protein: CASSPHKGLDEQFF. Full variable domain (remainder filled in from reference TRBV7-3 and TRBJ2-1): GAGVSQTPSNKVTEKGKYVELRCDPISGHTALYWYRQSLGQGPEFLIYFQGTGAADDSGLPNDRFFAVRPEGSVSTLKIQRTERGDSAVYLCASSPHKGLDEQFFGPGTRLTVL.

Concerning this clonotype itself: This clone may be a read error of a much larger clone one base away. The chain's CDR3 is CSARRLAEVREQYF. CDR3 DNA sequence: TGCAGTGCTAGGAGACTAGCGGAGGTAAGGGAGCAGTACTTC. V and J are TRBV20-1 and TRBJ2-7; 9 positions match TRBD2. V lost 3 bases, J lost 7 bases, and 10 bases stayed unmatched. There are 14 residues in the CDR3. The germline V gene encodes CDR1 DFQATT and CDR2 SNEGSKA (reference sequence).

This clonotype was observed many times. The chain uses TRBV28 and TRBJ2-7; 8 nucleotides agree with TRBD1. The CDR3 spans 13 residues. Germline assignment: CDR1 MDHEN and CDR2 SYDVKM. V lost 8 bases to trimming and J lost 4 bases; unmatched junction nucleotides: 7. This CDR3 reads CASSRDRPYEQYF. The CDR3 DNA is TGTGCCAGCTCCCGGGACAGGCCTTACGAGCAGTACTTC. Supplemented by reference TRBV28 and TRBJ2-7, the full variable domain reads DVKVTQSSRYLVKRTGEKVFLECVQDMDHENMFWYRQDPGLGLRLIYFSYDVKMKEKGDIPEGYSVSREKKERFSLILESASTNQTSMYLCASSRDRPYEQYFGPGTRLTVT.

The gene calls are TRBV24-1 and TRBJ2-4; D ambiguous. V was cut by 1 base and J by 7 bases, with 10 bases left in between. The CDR3 has 14 amino acids. CDR1 and CDR2 from the germline V gene are KGHDR and SFDVKD. Written as DNA, the CDR3 is TGTGCCACCAGTGATTTTAAGGAAGAGAACATTCAGTACTTC. Its translation: CATSDFKEENIQYF.

This clonotype was seen at least ten times. One end of the junction is discordant with germline, which a read error may explain. The J gene is TRBJ1-3, the V gene TRBV20-1; D is uncertain. Germline CDR1 reads DFQATT; CDR2 reads SNEGSKA (reference sequence). CDR3 length: 15 residues. The CDR3 nucleotides read TGCAGTGCTAGAGATAGGATTTCCAAGGGAAACACCATACATTTT. Encoded protein: CSARDRISKGNTIHF.

In this sample, this clonotype turned up a few times. CDR3 sequence reads: CSATTGGWDTIYF. CDR3 coding DNA: TGCAGTGCTACTACAGGGGGATGGGACACCATATATTTT. The chain links TRBV20-1 to TRBJ1-3; TRBD1 aligns across 8 bases. The V gene's germline CDR1 is DFQATT and CDR2 SNEGSKA (reference sequence). This CDR3 is built from 13 residues. After removal of 4 bases from V and 8 bases from J, the junction contained 7 bases not matched to a gene.

V and J are TRBV3-1 and TRBJ2-5; D gene uncertain. Between the trimmed V and J ends, which lost 3 bases and 7 bases, there was a span of 6 bases. The CDR3 spans 11 residues. CDR1 LGHDT and CDR2 YNNKEL come from the germline V gene (reference sequence). CDR3 loop: CASSQSGTQYF. CDR3 DNA: TGTGCCAGCAGCCAGTCGGGGACCCAGTACTTC.

The chain uses TRBV3-1 and TRBJ2-1, with D possibly being TRBD1 (6 bases). Germline V gene sequence: CDR1 LGHDT, CDR2 YNNKEL (reference sequence). This CDR3 has 11 residues. V was shortened by 8 bases and J by 11 bases, with 13 bases between the two germline ends. In DNA form, the CDR3 reads TGTGCCAGCCAAGGGGACATCCAGCAGTTCTTC. Translating gives CASQGDIQQFF.

This clonotype was counted at least ten times. The V and J genes are TRBV5-5 and TRBJ2-3; D gene unclear. Trimming stripped 5 bases from V and 0 bases from J, with 7 bases between. Germline lookup yields CDR1 SGHKS and CDR2 YYEKEE (reference sequence). The CDR3 loop spans 13 amino acids. The CDR3: CASRKQSTDTQYF. The CDR3 DNA sequence: TGTGCCAGCAGGAAACAGAGCACAGATACGCAGTATTTT.

This clonotype showed up many times. The gene calls are TRBV6-1 and TRBJ1-1; no definite D call. The germline V gene encodes CDR1 MNHNS and CDR2 SASEGT. Trimming removed 5 bases at V and 7 bases at J, with 14 bases between. This CDR3 is 13 amino acids long. The CDR3 region is CASSPGEVFEAFF. The CDR3 region has the DNA TGTGCCAGCAGTCCTGGGGAGGTATTTGAAGCTTTCTTT.

This clonotype has a count of ten or more. The chain recombines TRBV11-2 with TRBJ2-3; D is perhaps TRBD2 (6 bases). Germline lookup yields CDR1 SGHAT and CDR2 FQNNGV. This CDR3 comprises 12 residues. The V gene lost 0 bases and the J gene lost 10 bases, with 8 bases spanning the gap. The CDR3, as DNA: TGTGCCAGCAGCTTAGAGCCGGGAGCGCAGTATTTT. The encoded protein is CASSLEPGAQYF.

This clonotype has ten or more counts. V is TRBV20-1 and J is TRBJ2-7, with TRBD2 identical over 11 bases. CDR1 is DFQATT, CDR2 SNEGSKA, per germline (reference sequence). The CDR3 extends over 16 amino acids. V lost 6 bases to trimming and J lost 0 bases; unmatched junction nucleotides: 10. The CDR3 loop reads CSARMTSGTISYEQYF. The DNA for the CDR3 is TGCAGTGCCCGTATGACTAGCGGGACAATCTCCTACGAGCAGTACTTC.

V is TRBV20-1 and J is TRBJ2-5; TRBD1 matches 7 bases. Germline trimming cut 5 bases from V and 4 bases from J; bases unmatched to any gene: 7. Germline V gene lookup returns CDR1 DFQATT and CDR2 SNEGSKA (reference sequence). CDR3 length: 13 amino acids. The DNA for the CDR3 is TGCAGTGCTCCTACCACAGGGGTAGAGACCCAGTACTTC. This gives the protein CSAPTTGVETQYF.

This rearrangement joins TRBV5-1 to TRBJ2-3; TRBD2 matches 12 bases. The V and J ends lost 1 base and 4 bases, in that order; junction bases with no gene match: 4. Germline V gives CDR1 SGHRS, CDR2 YFSETQ. The CDR3 covers 16 residues. The DNA for the CDR3 is TGCGCCAGCAGCTTGTTACTAGCGGGAGGAGCAGATACGCAGTATTTT. It yields the protein CASSLLLAGGADTQYF. Based on the CDR3 plus reference TRBV5-1 and TRBJ2-3, the full variable domain is KAGVTQTPRYLIKTRGQQVTLSCSPISGHRSVSWYQQTPGQGLQFLFEYFSETQRNKGNFPGRFSGRQFSNSRSEMNVSTLELGDSALYLCASSLLLAGGADTQYFGPGTRLTVL.

There are many counts of this clonotype. CDR3 sequence: CSVATGGPDDEQYF. The CDR3 nucleotides are TGCAGCGTTGCGACGGGAGGGCCAGACGACGAGCAGTACTTC. This chain connects TRBV29-1 to TRBJ2-7; 8 nucleotides match TRBD2. Germline loops: CDR1 SQVTM, CDR2 ANQGSEA. Trimming took 4 bases from V and 5 from J; bases not matched to a gene: 10. This CDR3 contains 14 residues.

This clonotype occurred many times. The gene calls are TRBV5-1 and TRBJ2-5; the D gene is possibly TRBD2 (6 bases). Trimming shortened V by 5 bases and J by 4 bases, and 6 bases separated the two germline ends. The CDR3 sequence is 11 residues long. CDR1 and CDR2 (germline): SGHRS, YFSETQ. The CDR3 region has the DNA TGCGCCAGCAGGGAGGGAGAGACCCAGTACTTC. Translation: CASREGETQYF.

V is TRBV20-1 and J is TRBJ2-3; no clear D. The ends were cut back, 5 bases at V and 4 bases at J, with 10 bases in the middle. Germline loops: CDR1 DFQATT, CDR2 SNEGSKA (reference sequence). CDR3 length: 12 residues. Written as DNA, the CDR3 is TGCAGTGCTTCTAGGACGTCAGATACGCAGTATTTT. It specifies CSASRTSDTQYF.

This chain links TRBV5-1 with TRBJ1-2; 7 bases are shared with TRBD1. After removal of 4 bases from V and 0 bases from J, the junction contained 6 bases not matched to a gene. Germline CDR1 and CDR2: SGHRS and YFSETQ. This CDR3 region has 15 residues. This chain's CDR3 is CASSPTGDPNYGYTF. CDR3 bases: TGCGCCAGCAGCCCTACAGGGGATCCTAACTATGGCTACACCTTC.

This clonotype was observed a few times. The chain combines TRBV5-1 with TRBJ1-2, with TRBD1 matching 8 bases. J lost 8 bases, V lost 3 bases, and 15 bases had no gene match. Per the germline V gene, CDR1 is SGHRS and CDR2 is YFSETQ. The CDR3 loop spans 16 amino acids. The CDR3 here is CASSYAGTGDGGGYTF. CDR3 sequence (DNA): TGCGCCAGCAGCTACGCCGGGACAGGAGACGGCGGCGGCTACACCTTC.

This clonotype was recorded at least ten times. The chain is built from TRBV20-1 and TRBJ2-3, with 10 bases lining up with TRBD2. With 8 bases clipped from V and 1 base from J, the junction kept 6 bases outside the gene matches. The CDR3 covers 14 residues. CDR1 is DFQATT and CDR2 is SNEGSKA in the germline V gene (reference sequence). The CDR3 here is CSRSGTSGTDTQYF. DNA of the CDR3: TGCAGTCGTTCCGGGACTAGCGGCACAGATACGCAGTATTTT.